The 20 T cell receptor beta chains below were found in one sample sequenced in a study of beta chain features in type 1 diabetes. Since all of the isolated RNA was reverse transcribed, expressed TCRB transcripts were what got sequenced. TCRdb's table, derived via immunoSEQ multiplex PCR, lists solely in-frame clones and lacks some. The sample has hundreds of thousands of clones, more than 13% seen once. For these TCRs, the target antigens are not known. Study results and caveats: In every one of the four CD4+ subsets, TCRB CDR3s were moderately but significantly shorter in Type 1 diabetes patients.

The sequencing sample was made of naive CD4+ T cells from blood. These receptors originate from a man in his late teens or twenties with type 1 diabetes.

The chain is built from TRBV6-5 and TRBJ1-1, with D possibly being TRBD1 (6 bases). The CDR3 is 12 residues long. V was shortened by 2 bases and J by 10 bases, with 11 bases between the two germline ends. Per germline, CDR1 MNHEY and CDR2 SVGAGI. The CDR3 is CASSYGGTSAFF. The CDR3 DNA reads TGTGCCAGCAGTTACGGGGGGACATCAGCTTTCTTT.

This clone was seen more than once but under ten times. The V call is TRBV30, the J call TRBJ1-6; weak D call: TRBD1 (6 bases). CDR1 is GTSNPN, CDR2 SVGIG, per germline (reference sequence). Trimming took off 3 bases at V and 0 bases at J, with 12 bases between the two ends. This CDR3 region has 16 residues. The chain's CDR3 is CAWSVGGNSYNSPLHF. As DNA, the CDR3 is TGTGCCTGGAGCGTGGGGGGCAACTCCTATAATTCACCCCTCCACTTT.

The chain carries TRBV5-6 and TRBJ1-2; D might be TRBD1 (5 bases). Germline V lookup: CDR1 SGHDT, CDR2 YYEEEE. The CDR3 runs to 12 residues. Trimming took off 4 bases at V and 7 bases at J, with 11 bases between the two ends. The CDR3 DNA reads as TGTGCCAGCAGCACGACAGTCGCTGGCTACACCTTC. It translates to CASSTTVAGYTF. Filled out from reference TRBV5-6 and TRBJ1-2, the complete variable domain reads DAGVTQSPTHLIKTRGQQVTLRCSPKSGHDTVSWYQQALGQGPQFIFQYYEEEERQRGNFPDRFSGHQFPNYSSELNVNALLLGDSALYLCASSTTVAGYTFGSGTRLTVV.

The genes are TRBV11-1 and TRBJ2-3; 7 bases agree with TRBD2. In germline, CDR1 is SGHAT, CDR2 FQDESV (reference sequence). This CDR3 comprises 13 residues. J was trimmed by 7 bases and V by 0 bases; bases with no gene match: 1. The DNA of the CDR3 is TGTGCCAGCAGCTTAGCGACTAGCTATACGCAGTATTTT. It is translated as CASSLATSYTQYF.

The V gene is TRBV5-1, the J gene TRBJ2-3, with D possibly being TRBD1 (6 bases). There are 15 residues in the CDR3. Per the germline V gene, CDR1 is SGHRS and CDR2 is YFSETQ. Trimming took 1 base from V and 3 from J, leaving 12 bases between them. In DNA, the CDR3 is TGCGCCAGCAGCTTGAGGGCAGGGGAAACAGATACGCAGTATTTT. Translating it yields CASSLRAGETDTQYF.

V and J are TRBV19 and TRBJ2-7; D unclear. CDR3 length: 13 residues. CDR1 is LNHDA and CDR2 is SQIVND in the germline V gene (reference sequence). V lost 4 bases and J lost 4, with 11 bases in between. CDR3 loop: CASSTKHQYEQYF. The CDR3 bases are TGTGCCAGTAGTACTAAACACCAGTACGAGCAGTACTTC.

In its sample, this clone was seen once. This rearrangement joins TRBV9 to TRBJ2-1; 7 bases align to TRBD1. The V segment lost 4 bases and the J segment 0 bases; nucleotides outside the gene matches: 10. Germline CDR1 reads SGDLS; CDR2 reads YYNGEE. The CDR3 has 17 residues. Here the CDR3 DNA reads TGTGCCAGCAGCCGAAGGGACAGACCGAGCTCCTACAATGAGCAGTTCTTC. This encodes CASSRRDRPSSYNEQFF.

The chain couples TRBV5-1 to TRBJ2-7, with TRBD2 matching over 7 bases. V gave up 1 base and J gave up 6 bases; unmatched junction bases: 7. The CDR3 spans 14 residues. Looked up from germline, CDR1 is SGHRS and CDR2 is YFSETQ. The CDR3 DNA follows: TGCGCCAGCAGCTTGACCGGGAGCGGGGCCGAGCAGTACTTC. Its translation: CASSLTGSGAEQYF.

This sequence joins TRBV4-3 and TRBJ2-3; TRBD1 agrees at 7 bases. The V gene end was trimmed by 7 bases and the J gene end by 4 bases; junction bases not matched to a gene: 11. This CDR3 has 15 amino acids. In germline, CDR1 is LGHNA, CDR2 YSLEER. The CDR3, as DNA: TGCGCCAGCACCCAGAGGGGGCGCGTCCCAGATACGCAGTATTTT. This gives the protein CASTQRGRVPDTQYF.

The sample holds a few counts of this clone. This chain uses TRBV29-1 with TRBJ1-3; no clear D. The V gene's germline CDR1 is SQVTM and CDR2 ANQGSEA. The germline V and J ends were trimmed by 3 bases and 3 bases, with 6 bases remaining between them. The CDR3 contains 12 residues. CDR3 coding DNA: TGCAGCGTTGATCTGGGTGGAAACACCATATATTTT. This gives the protein CSVDLGGNTIYF.

The chain uses TRBV9 and TRBJ2-1; a possible D gene is TRBD2 (6 bases). V lost 1 base and J lost 2, with 13 bases in between. Germline V gene sequence: CDR1 SGDLS, CDR2 YYNGEE. The CDR3 totals 16 residues. As DNA, the CDR3 is TGTGCCAGCAGCGTATCGGTCAGGGAGGCCTACAATGAGCAGTTCTTC. This gives the protein CASSVSVREAYNEQFF.

This clone was counted a few times. Other DNA sequences in the same sample also yield this CDR3. This sequence joins TRBV29-1 and TRBJ1-5; D gene ambiguous. The V gene's germline CDR1 is SQVTM and CDR2 ANQGSEA. The CDR3 runs 12 residues. V lost 2 bases to trimming and J lost 6 bases, with 8 bases between them. Here the CDR3 DNA reads TGCAGCGTTGAACTGGAAGGTCAGCCCCAGCATTTT. Protein product: CSVELEGQPQHF.

This clone has just a few counts. This rearrangement joins TRBV10-3 to TRBJ1-4; D is perhaps TRBD1 (5 bases). V was clipped by 0 bases and J by 5 bases, with 10 bases between them. Germline CDR1 and CDR2: ENHRY and SYGVKD. The CDR3 is 15 amino acids. This CDR3 is CAISESPGSNEKLFF. The CDR3 DNA reads as TGTGCCATCAGTGAGTCGCCAGGGTCAAATGAAAAACTGTTTTTT.

This clone has only a few counts. The rearrangement links TRBV30 to TRBJ1-2; TRBD1 agrees at 8 bases. Germline V CDR1 and CDR2: GTSNPN, SVGIG (reference sequence). The CDR3 is made up of 12 amino acids. V lost 7 bases, J lost 7 bases, and 8 bases stayed unmatched. In DNA form, the CDR3 reads TGTGCCTTGACCTCAGGGGGCTCTGGCTACACCTTC. Translation gives CALTSGGSGYTF. Full variable domain (remainder filled in from reference TRBV30 and TRBJ1-2): SQTIHQWPATLVQPVGSPLSLECTVEGTSNPNLYWYRQAAGRGLQLLFYSVGIGQISSEVPQNLSASRPQDRQFILSSKKLLLSDSGFYLCALTSGGSGYTFGSGTRLTVV.

This clone was recorded a few times. This same CDR3 is encoded by further DNA sequences in the sample. V gene TRBV18 combines with J gene TRBJ2-7; no definite D call. From germline, CDR1 is KGHSH and CDR2 LQKENI. V lost 0 bases and J 2 bases, leaving 2 bases between the germline ends. The length of the CDR3 is 12 residues. CDR3 loop: CASSPPTYEQYF. CDR3 nucleotide sequence: TGTGCCAGCTCACCACCTACCTACGAGCAGTACTTC.

The J gene is TRBJ1-1, the V gene TRBV5-6, with D possibly being TRBD1 (5 bases). The ends were cut back, 1 base at V and 5 bases at J, with 15 bases in the middle. CDR3 length equals 15 residues. CDR1 and CDR2 (germline): SGHDT, YYEEEE. Here the CDR3 DNA reads TGTGCCAGCAGCTTGTTGCGGGGGATGGGAACTGAAGCTTTCTTT. Its protein is CASSLLRGMGTEAFF. The complete variable domain, with remaining parts taken from reference TRBV5-6 and TRBJ1-1, reads DAGVTQSPTHLIKTRGQQVTLRCSPKSGHDTVSWYQQALGQGPQFIFQYYEEEERQRGNFPDRFSGHQFPNYSSELNVNALLLGDSALYLCASSLLRGMGTEAFFGQGTRLTVV.

This clone was counted between two and nine times. The chain carries TRBV5-1 and TRBJ2-1; no clear D gene. Germline assignment: CDR1 SGHRS and CDR2 YFSETQ. The V end was cut by 3 bases, the J end by 0 bases, with 10 bases between. The CDR3 has 15 residues. CDR3 sequence reads: CASSSPQSSYNEQFF. Written as DNA, the CDR3 is TGCGCCAGCAGCTCACCCCAGAGCTCCTACAATGAGCAGTTCTTC.

The V and J genes are TRBV30 and TRBJ2-5, with D unclear. Germline V gene sequence: CDR1 GTSNPN, CDR2 SVGIG (reference sequence). V lost 3 bases and J lost 4, with 12 bases in between. This CDR3 has 13 amino acids. The CDR3 region is CAWSRGVGETQYF. The CDR3 region has the DNA TGTGCCTGGAGCCGAGGAGTGGGAGAGACCCAGTACTTC.

This clone was counted a few times. The V gene is TRBV7-2, the J gene TRBJ1-4, with TRBD1 matching over 8 bases. This CDR3 has 15 residues. After removal of 5 bases from V and 8 bases from J, the junction contained 10 bases not matched to a gene. CDR1 SGHTA and CDR2 FQGNSA come from the germline V gene. The CDR3 nucleotides read TGTGCCAGCAGCCTACAGGACAGGGCTCGGGAAAAACTGTTTTTT. It is translated as CASSLQDRAREKLFF.

This chain links TRBV9 with TRBJ2-1, with TRBD1 identical over 9 bases. The trim removed 4 bases at V and 6 bases at J, leaving 2 bases unmatched. The CDR3 loop spans 13 amino acids. CDR1 and CDR2 (germline): SGDLS, YYNGEE. CDR3 nucleotides: TGTGCCAGCAGCTTGGGACAGGGCAATGAGCAGTTCTTC. It is translated as CASSLGQGNEQFF.